Below, one TCR beta chain is given with its context. Its antigen is as yet unknown. V was pared by 3 bases and J by 2 bases, with 7 bases of the junction left unmatched. Germline CDR1 KGHSH, CDR2 LQKENI. This CDR3 has 16 amino acids. The data stem from a study of shared clonotypes between healthy human individuals. Background on the study: A couple of women and a few men aged 18 to 49 made up the donors. Points from the study as a whole: Lower generation probabilities were found for non-shared clonotypes than for those shared by all four donors.

Generated by immunoSEQ multiplex PCR, the TCRdb table keeps only in-frame clones and is missing some. The table includes under 550,000 clones, 90% to 96% detected once. A CD45RA-negative memory subset and a CD45RA+ naive subset were separated from the CD4+ cells. The TCR was taken from a woman aged 25 to 39 in good health. The V and J genes are TRBV18 and TRBJ2-7, with 10 bases matching TRBD1. The sample taken for sequencing was naive CD4+ T cells sorted from blood. Subset reported: CD45RA+ positively selected. CDR3: CASSPPGQGTTYEQYF. The CDR3 DNA reads TGTGCCAGCTCACCGCCGGGACAGGGGACAACCTACGAGCAGTACTTC.